One TCR beta chain is described in this entry. Some clones are missing from TCRdb's copy, which holds only in-frame ones; the method was immunoSEQ multiplex PCR. Here the sample spans under 90,000 clones, roughly 88% being singletons. These data belong to a study of OX40 agonist ivuxolimab in advanced cancers. V was trimmed by 0 bases and J by 4 bases, leaving 8 bases between them. The CDR3 is 14 residues long. Per the germline V gene, CDR1 is SGHRS and CDR2 is YFSETQ. The TCR was taken from an adult with an advanced solid tumor such as melanoma, head and neck, liver or kidney cancer. The specimen was CD4+ or CD8+ T cells sorted from blood, collected in a trial of the OX40 agonist ivuxolimab. The chain recombines TRBV5-1 with TRBJ2-1; D gene unclear. The CDR3 region has the DNA TGCGCCAGCAGCTTGGTAAGCCAATACAATGAGCAGTTCTTC. It translates to CASSLVSQYNEQFF.